Below, 10 T cell receptor beta chains from the same sample are listed, as sequenced in a study of blood T cell repertoires in COVID-19. Data came from immunoSEQ multiplex PCR; TCRdb stores just in-frame clones and leaves some out. The sample has approximately 51,000 clones, about 85% seen once. Sequencing input: peripheral blood. These TCRs come from a middle-aged man with active COVID-19.

V gene TRBV19 combines with J gene TRBJ1-5, with D possibly being TRBD1 (5 bases). V lost 7 bases and J lost 0, with 19 bases in between. CDR1 is LNHDA, CDR2 SQIVND, per germline (reference sequence). The CDR3 spans 17 residues. For the CDR3, the DNA is TGTGCCAGTAACTCTGGGGCGGGGCGAGATAGCAATCAGCCCCAGCATTTT. Protein sequence: CASNSGAGRDSNQPQHF.

This chain connects TRBV6-5 to TRBJ1-1; TRBD1 might be the D (6 bases). V shed 8 bases and J shed 8 bases, with 15 bases lying between them. The CDR3 runs 12 residues. Germline values: CDR1 MNHEY, CDR2 SVGAGI. CDR3 DNA: TGTGCCAGCGCCCCCAGGGGCGTGGAAGCTTTCTTT. Amino acid sequence: CASAPRGVEAFF.

This chain uses TRBV29-1 with TRBJ2-3, with 7 bases lining up with TRBD2. This CDR3 spans 15 amino acids. Germline V gene data show CDR1 as SQVTM and CDR2 as ANQGSEA. Trimming at V came to 6 bases and at J to 0 bases, leaving 9 bases not matched to a gene. The CDR3 protein is CSVAGGGFSTDTQYF. In nucleotides, the CDR3 is TGCAGCGTGGCCGGGGGAGGGTTTAGCACAGATACGCAGTATTTT.

The chain recombines TRBV7-3 with TRBJ1-3; D may be TRBD1 (5 bases). This CDR3 contains 16 residues. V lost 2 bases and J 2 bases, leaving 13 bases between the germline ends. CDR1 is SGHTA and CDR2 is FQGTGA in the germline V gene. CDR3 loop: CASSLLPQGPGNTIYF. The DNA of the CDR3 is TGTGCCAGCAGCTTATTGCCGCAGGGCCCTGGAAACACCATATATTTT.

This rearrangement joins TRBV7-9 to TRBJ2-5; no clear D gene. The length of the CDR3 is 16 residues. V was shortened by 3 bases and J by 5 bases, with 19 bases between the two germline ends. Germline V lookup: CDR1 SEHNR, CDR2 FQNEAQ (reference sequence). This chain's CDR3 is CASSFNFRLHLETQYF. In DNA form, the CDR3 reads TGTGCCAGCAGCTTTAACTTCAGACTCCACCTGGAGACCCAGTACTTC. The complete variable domain, with remaining parts taken from reference TRBV7-9 and TRBJ2-5, reads DTGVSQNPRHKITKRGQNVTFRCDPISEHNRLYWYRQTLGQGPEFLTYFQNEAQLEKSRLLSDRFSAERPKGSFSTLEIQRTEQGDSAMYLCASSFNFRLHLETQYFGPGTRLLVL.

The rearrangement uses TRBV6-5 and TRBJ2-3; 9 nucleotides line up with TRBD1. V lost 2 bases and J lost 1; bases outside the gene matches: 4. This CDR3 is 16 amino acids long. CDR1 is MNHEY, CDR2 SVGAGI, per germline. For the CDR3, the DNA is TGTGCCAGCAGTTACGCCCGACAGGGGGGCACAGATACGCAGTATTTT. It translates to CASSYARQGGTDTQYF.

This chain joins TRBV7-9 and TRBJ2-7; 8 bases match TRBD1. The CDR3 is 15 residues long. Losses at the gene ends were 4 bases for V and 7 bases for J; bases not matched to a gene: 12. CDR1 SEHNR and CDR2 FQNEAQ come from the germline V gene (reference sequence). CDR3 sequence reads: CASSSQGAGGGEQYF. The DNA for the CDR3 is TGTGCCAGCAGCTCCCAGGGGGCTGGTGGGGGAGAGCAGTACTTC.

This clone is medium-sized by share. The rearrangement uses TRBV5-1 and TRBJ2-7, with 8 bases fitting TRBD2. The length of the CDR3 is 16 residues. Germline CDR1 SGHRS, CDR2 YFSETQ. J gave up 5 bases and V 0 bases, and 10 bases lay outside the gene matches. CDR3 amino acids: CASSLAVAGSLDEQYF. The CDR3 DNA reads as TGCGCCAGCAGCTTGGCGGTAGCGGGATCGCTTGACGAGCAGTACTTC. The entire variable domain, with the rest obtained from reference TRBV5-1 and TRBJ2-7, is as follows: KAGVTQTPRYLIKTRGQQVTLSCSPISGHRSVSWYQQTPGQGLQFLFEYFSETQRNKGNFPGRFSGRQFSNSRSEMNVSTLELGDSALYLCASSLAVAGSLDEQYFGPGTRLTVT.

This clone was counted once. The chain combines TRBV29-1 with TRBJ1-2; D is perhaps TRBD1 (5 bases). Per germline, CDR1 SQVTM and CDR2 ANQGSEA. This CDR3 has 11 residues. V was shortened by 5 bases and J by 6 bases, with 10 bases between the two germline ends. CDR3 nucleotides: TGCAGCGTTACCCAGGGAAATGGCTACACCTTC. Its protein product is CSVTQGNGYTF.

CDR3 residues: CASSPHGESTDTQYF. DNA for the CDR3: TGTGCCAGCAGCCCTCACGGGGAGAGCACAGATACGCAGTATTTT. The V and J genes are TRBV3-1 (or the pseudogene TRBV3-2) and TRBJ2-3; weak D call: TRBD2 (5 bases). The V gene lost 4 bases and the J gene lost 0 bases, with 11 bases spanning the gap. CDR1 is LGHDT and CDR2 is YNNKEL in the germline V gene (reference sequence). The CDR3 totals 15 residues.